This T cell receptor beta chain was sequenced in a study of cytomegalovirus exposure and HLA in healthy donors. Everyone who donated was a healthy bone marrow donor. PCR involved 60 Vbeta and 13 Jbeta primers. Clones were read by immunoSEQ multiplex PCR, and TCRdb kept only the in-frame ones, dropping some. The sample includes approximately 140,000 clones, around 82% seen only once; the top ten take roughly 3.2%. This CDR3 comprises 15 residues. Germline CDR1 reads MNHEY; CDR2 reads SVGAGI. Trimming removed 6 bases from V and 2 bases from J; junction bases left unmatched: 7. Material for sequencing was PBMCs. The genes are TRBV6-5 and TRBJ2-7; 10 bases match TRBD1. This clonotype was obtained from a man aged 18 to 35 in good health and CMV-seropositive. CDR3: CASRQGQGGTYEQYF. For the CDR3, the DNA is TGTGCCAGCAGACAAGGACAGGGGGGTACCTACGAGCAGTACTTC.